The 23 T cell receptor beta chains in this list originate from one sample, sequenced in a study of beta chain features in type 1 diabetes. Points from the study as a whole: Among all four CD4+ subsets, Type 1 diabetes patients had TCRB CDR3s that were moderately but significantly shorter.

Their antigens are not known. Reverse transcribing all isolated RNA meant expressed TCRB transcripts were sequenced. TCRdb's table, derived via immunoSEQ multiplex PCR, lists solely in-frame clones and lacks some. The data show 310,000 or so clones, about a tenth seen once. The sequenced sample consisted of central memory CD4+ T cells from blood. These receptor sequences come from a man under 40 with type 1 diabetes.

The chain uses TRBV7-2 and TRBJ1-6, with a possible D match to TRBD1 (5 bases). CDR3 size: 11 residues. Trimming removed 4 bases from V and 15 bases from J, with 10 bases in between. Germline V gene lookup returns CDR1 SGHTA and CDR2 FQGNSA. The CDR3: CASSSGILLHF. The CDR3 DNA reads TGTGCCAGCAGCTCAGGGATACTCCTCCACTTT.

The chain is built from TRBV19 and TRBJ2-3, with a weak D call TRBD2 (6 bases). Trimming removed 3 bases from V and 6 bases from J, with 22 bases in between. The germline V gene has CDR1 LNHDA and CDR2 SQIVND (reference sequence). CDR3 length: 17 residues. The CDR3 protein is CASSILTGLPEADTQYF. In DNA form, the CDR3 reads TGTGCCAGTAGTATTCTCACGGGACTCCCGGAGGCTGATACGCAGTATTTT. Together with reference TRBV19 and TRBJ2-3, the CDR3 gives the full variable domain: DGGITQSPKYLFRKEGQNVTLSCEQNLNHDAMYWYRQDPGQGLRLIYYSQIVNDFQKGDIAEGYSVSREKKESFPLTVTSAQKNPTAFYLCASSILTGLPEADTQYFGPGTRLTVL.

V and J are TRBV11-2 and TRBJ2-3; unclear D gene. CDR3 size: 13 residues. Trimming removed 5 bases from V and 0 bases from J, with 6 bases in between. Germline V gene data show CDR1 as SGHAT and CDR2 as FQNNGV. The CDR3 nucleotides read TGTGCCAGCAGCCTCACCAGCACAGATACGCAGTATTTT. This translates into CASSLTSTDTQYF.

The chain carries TRBV6-7 and TRBJ2-7, with no clear D. TRBV6-7 is annotated as an ORF whose role is uncertain. The CDR3 runs to 14 residues. V shed 2 bases and J shed 2 bases, with 10 bases lying between them. The CDR3 protein is CASSYVVNTYEQYF. The CDR3 coding sequence is TGTGCCAGCAGTTACGTAGTTAACACCTACGAGCAGTACTTC.

This clone was picked up a small number of times. Different DNA sequences within this sample yield the same CDR3. V usage is TRBV28 and J usage is TRBJ1-4, with 11 bases lining up with TRBD1. This CDR3 region has 15 residues. The V and J ends lost 3 bases and 6 bases, in that order; junction bases with no gene match: 3. Germline V gene lookup returns CDR1 MDHEN and CDR2 SYDVKM. CDR3 in amino acids: CASSLVGQGDEKLFF. Written as DNA, the CDR3 is TGTGCCAGCAGTTTGGTGGGACAGGGGGATGAAAAACTGTTTTTT.

This clone was counted only a few times. This sequence joins TRBV5-6 and TRBJ2-5; a possible D gene is TRBD1 (5 bases). V was trimmed by 0 bases and J by 4 bases, leaving 7 bases between them. This CDR3 region has 13 residues. The V gene's germline CDR1 is SGHDT and CDR2 YYEEEE. CDR3 nucleotide sequence: TGTGCCAGCAGCTTGGGGGGCGGAGAGACCCAGTACTTC. It specifies CASSLGGGETQYF.

This clone was seen only a few times. The V and J genes are TRBV19 and TRBJ2-1, with a tentative D call TRBD2 (5 bases). The CDR3 loop spans 14 amino acids. V was clipped by 5 bases and J by 3 bases, with 11 bases between them. In germline, CDR1 is LNHDA, CDR2 SQIVND (reference sequence). The CDR3 coding sequence is TGTGCCAGTAGTGATCCCGGGGTCTACAATGAGCAGTTCTTC. Encoded protein: CASSDPGVYNEQFF.

This clone occurred a few times. The V and J genes are TRBV29-1 and TRBJ2-5; perhaps TRBD1 as D (5 bases). The length of the CDR3 is 12 residues. CDR1 is SQVTM, CDR2 ANQGSEA, per germline. V lost 5 bases, J lost 4 bases, and 11 bases lay in between. CDR3 in amino acids: CSVSQGGETQYF. The CDR3, as DNA: TGCAGCGTTTCTCAGGGTGGAGAGACCCAGTACTTC.

This clone was recorded a few times. The chain uses TRBV7-2 and TRBJ1-2; maybe TRBD1 (6 bases). The V gene's germline CDR1 is SGHTA and CDR2 FQGNSA. The CDR3 loop spans 15 amino acids. The germline V and J ends were trimmed by 1 base and 4 bases, with 13 bases remaining between them. The DNA of the CDR3 is TGTGCCAGCAGCTTAGAGGCAGGGGTAGGCTATGGCTACACCTTC. This translates into CASSLEAGVGYGYTF.

The DNA for the CDR3 is TGCGCCAGCAGCCAAGACCCAGGAGAAGTCTACGAGCAGTACTTC. Its translation is CASSQDPGEVYEQYF. This chain links TRBV4-3 with TRBJ2-7; D is undetermined. The CDR3 loop spans 15 amino acids. Trimming took off 0 bases at V and 3 bases at J, with 12 bases between the two ends. Germline CDR1 and CDR2: LGHNA and YSLEER.

The CDR3 DNA sequence: TGTGCCATCAGCCGCAATTCCGACAGGGAAGCTTTCTTT. The encoded protein is CAISRNSDREAFF. V is TRBV10-3 and J is TRBJ1-1; a possible D gene is TRBD1 (6 bases). The CDR3 has 13 amino acids. CDR1 is ENHRY and CDR2 is SYGVKD in the germline V gene. Trimming cost V 6 bases and J 8 bases, with 16 bases left between them.

V gene TRBV11-2 combines with J gene TRBJ1-1; D gene uncertain. This CDR3 is built from 14 residues. V dropped 1 base and J dropped 2 bases, with 8 bases sitting between them. The germline gives CDR1 SGHAT, CDR2 FQNNGV. CDR3 coding DNA: TGTGCCAGCAGCTTAGCGTTGGGTAACACTGAAGCTTTCTTT. This sequence encodes CASSLALGNTEAFF.

This clone was detected a few times. The chain has TRBV7-8 and TRBJ2-6; D gene ambiguous. CDR3 length: 15 residues. V dropped 4 bases and J dropped 1 base, with 8 bases sitting between them. Germline CDR1 SGHVS, CDR2 FQNEAQ. CDR3 residues: CASSYDTSGANVLTF. The CDR3 bases are TGTGCCAGCAGCTACGACACTTCTGGGGCCAACGTCCTGACTTTC.

This clone has more than one count but fewer than ten. J is TRBJ1-1 and V is TRBV30, with D unresolved. The CDR3 runs 11 residues. Germline V gene lookup returns CDR1 GTSNPN and CDR2 SVGIG (reference sequence). V was trimmed by 4 bases and J by 2 bases, leaving 5 bases between them. The chain's CDR3 is CAWNANTEAFF. In DNA, the CDR3 is TGTGCCTGGAATGCTAACACTGAAGCTTTCTTT.

This clone has just a few counts. V is TRBV4-3 and J is TRBJ2-7; D unclear. Trimming took 0 bases from V and 5 from J, leaving 8 bases between them. The CDR3 is 13 amino acids. The V gene's germline CDR1 is LGHNA and CDR2 YSLEER. CDR3 residues: CASSQDRPHEQYF. DNA for the CDR3: TGCGCCAGCAGCCAAGACAGGCCTCACGAGCAGTACTTC.

This clone was counted ten times or more. The V call is TRBV2, the J call TRBJ1-6; 9 positions agree with TRBD1. The CDR3 length is 18 residues. Trimming at V came to 5 bases and at J to 0 bases, leaving 8 bases not matched to a gene. The germline CDR1 and CDR2 sequences are SNHLY and FYNNEI. The CDR3 DNA sequence: TGTGCCAGCAGTTCACAGGGGGCGAGGTTCTCCTATAATTCACCCCTCCACTTT. Translation gives CASSSQGARFSYNSPLHF.

In its sample, this clone was seen a few times. The chain joins TRBV27 to TRBJ2-5; a possible D gene is TRBD1 (9 bases). Germline V gives CDR1 MNHEY, CDR2 SMNVEV (reference sequence). CDR3 length: 16 residues. Trimming shortened V by 5 bases and J by 5 bases, and 21 bases separated the two germline ends. The CDR3 DNA follows: TGTGCCAGCAGTGCCAAAACAGGGGGCGGGAGGGAGACCCAGTACTTC. The encoded protein is CASSAKTGGGRETQYF.

This clone was detected only a few times. J is TRBJ2-7 and V is TRBV18, with 11 bases aligning to TRBD1. CDR3 length: 14 residues. Unmatched junction bases numbered 5, after V lost 5 bases and J lost 5 bases. The germline V gene encodes CDR1 KGHSH and CDR2 LQKENI. The CDR3 coding sequence is TGTGCCAGCTCAACGGCGGGACAGGGGGACGAGCAGTACTTC. Its translation: CASSTAGQGDEQYF.

On this clone: The same CDR3 also results from other DNA sequences found in this sample. The chain carries TRBV7-9 and TRBJ2-5; tentatively, D is TRBD1 or TRBD2 (5 bases each). CDR3 length: 14 residues. Per the germline V gene, CDR1 is SEHNR and CDR2 is FQNEAQ (reference sequence). V was pared by 1 base and J by 1 base, with 7 bases between. The CDR3 loop reads CASSLGGGQETQYF. CDR3 DNA sequence: TGTGCCAGCAGCTTAGGTGGGGGCCAAGAGACCCAGTACTTC.

This sequence joins TRBV6-4 and TRBJ1-2; no firm D call. CDR1 MRHNA and CDR2 SNTAGT come from the germline V gene. The CDR3 sequence is 12 residues long. The V gene lost 2 bases and the J gene lost 5 bases, with 6 bases spanning the gap. CDR3 in DNA: TGTGCCAGCAGTGACAGGGAATATGGCTACACCTTC. As protein: CASSDREYGYTF.

About this clone itself: A much more abundant neighbour one base away suggests this may be a read error. This chain uses TRBV7-7 with TRBJ2-3; tentative D call: TRBD1 (6 bases). This CDR3 spans 14 amino acids. The germline CDR1 and CDR2 sequences are SSHAT and FNYEAQ (reference sequence). CDR3 DNA sequence: TGTGCTAGCAGCTTACAGGGTTTCACAGATACGCAGTATTTT. It codes for CASSLQGFTDTQYF.

This clone occurred a few times. The chain uses TRBV6-5 and TRBJ1-1, with TRBD1 matching 8 bases. CDR3 size: 15 residues. Germline V gene lookup returns CDR1 MNHEY and CDR2 SVGAGI. J lost 6 bases, V lost 2 bases, and 8 bases had no gene match. Here the CDR3 reads CASSYGSQGDAEAFF. In nucleotides, the CDR3 is TGTGCCAGCAGTTACGGGTCACAGGGGGACGCTGAAGCTTTCTTT.

This clone was counted between two and nine times. The V and J genes are TRBV5-6 and TRBJ1-6; D gene uncertain. The CDR3 contains 12 residues. Germline CDR1 and CDR2: SGHDT and YYEEEE. V was clipped by 5 bases and J by 7 bases, with 7 bases between them. The DNA of the CDR3 is TGTGCCAGCAGGAAGAGGAATTCACCCCTCCACTTT. Residues: CASRKRNSPLHF.